Many counts were recorded for the clone carrying this T cell receptor beta chain. Its antigen is undetermined. CDR1 is SGHTA, CDR2 FQGTGA, per germline. The V end lost 5 bases, the J end lost 2 bases, and 15 bases lay between the germline ends. This CDR3 comprises 15 residues. Unique molecular identifiers were attached to individual cDNA molecules. TCRdb reprocessed the 5' RACE reads with MiXCR, giving one entry per CDR3 protein. The sample shows fewer than 80,000 distinct CDR3 sequences, 12% of them seen only once. This entry belongs to a study of early T cells in non-severe SARS-CoV-2 infection. Overall study: Sequencing was performed on bulk RNA from unsorted whole blood, leaving chains unpaired. Study outcomes and limitations: The VDJdb matching leaned toward anti-spike CD8 responses and overlooked private and CD4 specificities.

Material for sequencing was whole blood. The clonotype was recovered from an adult who was a healthcare worker with PCR-confirmed SARS-CoV-2 infection or an uninfected control (not recorded which). The chain recombines TRBV7-3 with TRBJ2-5; maybe TRBD2 (5 bases). CDR3 DNA sequence: TGTGCCAGCAGCCCCAACTTGGGCGGGCAAGAGACCCAGTACTTC. The encoded protein is CASSPNLGGQETQYF.